The 10 T cell receptor beta chains in this list originate from one sample, sequenced in a study of T cells after yellow fever vaccination. TCRdb analysed the 5' RACE reads with MiXCR anew, one entry per CDR3 protein. Seen here are tens of thousands of distinct CDR3 sequences, 5.2% observed once, and the top ten hold 15% to 20%. The sequencing used PBMCs, either bulk or a sorted T-cell subset (CD4+, CD8+, memory, or dextramer-sorted; not recorded which), collected more than 35 days after the first yellow fever vaccination. The receptors were sampled from a man aged 18 to 30 who received the YFV17D yellow fever vaccine.

This clonotype was seen many times. The CDR3 coding sequence is TGTGCCAGCAGCTCCTCTAGCTGGAATGAGCAGTTCTTC. Encoded protein: CASSSSSWNEQFF. The genes are TRBV7-2 and TRBJ2-1; D possibly corresponds to TRBD2 (5 bases). Looked up from germline, CDR1 is SGHTA and CDR2 is FQGNSA. V lost 4 bases and J lost 7, with 11 bases in between. The CDR3 consists of 13 residues.

This clonotype showed up many times. The chain uses TRBV7-8 and TRBJ2-1; 12 bases are a match to TRBD1. With V trimmed by 5 bases and J by 4 bases, 3 bases remained unmatched. The germline V gene has CDR1 SGHVS and CDR2 FQNEAQ. CDR3 length: 15 amino acids. CDR3 bases: TGTGCCAGCAGCAGGGACAGGGGGCAGTACAATGAGCAGTTCTTC. Translated, it gives CASSRDRGQYNEQFF.

There are many counts of this clonotype. J is TRBJ2-1 and V is TRBV5-1, with 8 bases that match TRBD2. With 1 base clipped from V and 1 base from J, the junction kept 4 bases outside the gene matches. Looked up from germline, CDR1 is SGHRS and CDR2 is YFSETQ. The CDR3 length is 16 residues. CDR3 nucleotides: TGCGCCAGCAGCTTGTTGGTAGCGGGATCCTACAATGAGCAGTTCTTC. Its protein product is CASSLLVAGSYNEQFF.

This clonotype was seen many times. V gene TRBV5-1 combines with J gene TRBJ1-4, with a weak D call TRBD1 (6 bases). Trimming cost V 2 bases and J 5 bases, with 19 bases left between them. The CDR3 spans 17 residues. Germline-derived CDR1 and CDR2 are SGHRS and YFSETQ. The CDR3 here is CASSFRTRDKANEKLFF. CDR3 DNA sequence: TGCGCCAGCAGCTTCCGGACCCGGGACAAGGCAAATGAAAAACTGTTTTTT.

This clonotype showed up many times. The V call is TRBV5-5, the J call TRBJ2-1; TRBD2 agrees at 7 bases. The length of the CDR3 is 15 residues. Per germline, CDR1 SGHKS and CDR2 YYEKEE (reference sequence). J was trimmed by 0 bases and V by 0 bases; bases with no gene match: 0. CDR3 in amino acids: CASSLGGGSYNEQFF. The CDR3 DNA sequence: TGTGCCAGCAGCTTGGGGGGGGGCTCCTACAATGAGCAGTTCTTC.

This clonotype was seen at least ten times. The V and J genes are TRBV6-2 or TRBV6-3 and TRBJ2-7; D unresolved. This CDR3 is built from 17 residues. CDR1 is MNHEY and CDR2 is SVGEGT in the germline V gene. The ends were cut back, 6 bases at V and 2 bases at J, with 23 bases in the middle. CDR3 sequence (DNA): TGTGCCAGCAGCTATCGTCATGGTGGCCCGCCGGCCTACGAGCAGTACGTC. Amino acid sequence: CASSYRHGGPPAYEQYV.

Regarding this clonotype: A single base separates this from a much larger clone, so it may be a read error. DNA of the CDR3: TGTGCCTGCCCCTTAGACAGGGGGCTATCCCGTTGTACCTACGAGCAGTACGTC. This sequence encodes CACPLDRGLSRCTYEQYV. V is TRBV21-1 and J is TRBJ2-7; TRBD1, the table's D call, was not compared with the DNA. TRBV21-1 is reported as a pseudogene. The CDR3 is 18 residues long.

This clonotype was seen many times. This sequence joins TRBV28 and TRBJ2-3; D remains ambiguous. This CDR3 contains 12 residues. V was cut by 6 bases and J by 3 bases, with 7 bases left in between. Germline loops: CDR1 MDHEN, CDR2 SYDVKM. CDR3 protein: CASRSVTDTQYF. CDR3 bases: TGTGCCAGCAGATCCGTGACAGATACGCAGTATTTT.

This clonotype has at least ten counts. The chain carries TRBV5-1 and TRBJ2-2, with 10 bases identical to TRBD2. V shed 0 bases, J shed 7 bases, and the junction held 0 bases outside the gene matches. There are 14 residues in the CDR3. Germline loops: CDR1 SGHRS, CDR2 YFSETQ. DNA of the CDR3: TGCGCCAGCAGCTTGGGGACTAGCGGCGGGGAGCTGTTTTTT. Residues: CASSLGTSGGELFF.

This clonotype has a count of ten or more. V is TRBV12-3 or TRBV12-4 and J is TRBJ1-2; no clear D. The CDR3 extends over 12 amino acids. Trimming shortened V by 3 bases and J by 5 bases, and 7 bases separated the two germline ends. Here the CDR3 reads CASSLAGYGYTF. The DNA of the CDR3 is TGTGCCAGCAGTTTGGCGGGGTATGGCTACACCTTC.